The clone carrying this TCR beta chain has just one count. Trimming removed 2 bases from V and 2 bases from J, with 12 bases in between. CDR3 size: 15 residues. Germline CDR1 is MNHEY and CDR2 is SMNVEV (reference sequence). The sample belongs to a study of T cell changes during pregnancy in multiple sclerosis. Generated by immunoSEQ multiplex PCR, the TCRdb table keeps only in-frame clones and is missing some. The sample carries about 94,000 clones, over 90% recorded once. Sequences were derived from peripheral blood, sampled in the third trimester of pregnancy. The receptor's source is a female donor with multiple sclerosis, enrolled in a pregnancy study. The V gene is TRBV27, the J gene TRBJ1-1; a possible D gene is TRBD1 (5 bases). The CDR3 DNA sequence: TGTGCCAGCAGTTTAATCTCGGGGGGAAACACTGAAGCTTTCTTT. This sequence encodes CASSLISGGNTEAFF.